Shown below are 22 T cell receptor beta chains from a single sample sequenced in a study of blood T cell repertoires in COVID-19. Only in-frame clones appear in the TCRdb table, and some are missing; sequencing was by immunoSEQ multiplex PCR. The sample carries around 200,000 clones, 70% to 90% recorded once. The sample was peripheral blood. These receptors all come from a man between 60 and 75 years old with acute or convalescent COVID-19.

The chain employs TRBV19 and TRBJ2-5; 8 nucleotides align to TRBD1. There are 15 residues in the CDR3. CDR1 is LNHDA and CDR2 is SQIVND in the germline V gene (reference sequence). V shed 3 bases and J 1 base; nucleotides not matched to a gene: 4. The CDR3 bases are TGTGCCAGTAGTATCGGGGACAGGCTCCAAGAGACCCAGTACTTC. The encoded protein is CASSIGDRLQETQYF.

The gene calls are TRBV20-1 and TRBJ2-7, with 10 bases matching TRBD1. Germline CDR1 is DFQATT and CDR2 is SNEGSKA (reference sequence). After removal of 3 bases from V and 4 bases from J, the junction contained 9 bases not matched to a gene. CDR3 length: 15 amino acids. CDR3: CSASGYLDRGYEQYF. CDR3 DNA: TGCAGTGCTAGTGGCTACCTGGACAGGGGGTACGAGCAGTACTTC.

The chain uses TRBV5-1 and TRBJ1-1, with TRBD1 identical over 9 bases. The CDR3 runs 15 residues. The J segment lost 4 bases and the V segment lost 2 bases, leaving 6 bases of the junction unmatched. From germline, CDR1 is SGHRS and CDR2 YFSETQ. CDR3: CASSFRTGEGTEAFF. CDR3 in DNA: TGCGCCAGCAGCTTTAGGACAGGGGAGGGCACTGAAGCTTTCTTT.

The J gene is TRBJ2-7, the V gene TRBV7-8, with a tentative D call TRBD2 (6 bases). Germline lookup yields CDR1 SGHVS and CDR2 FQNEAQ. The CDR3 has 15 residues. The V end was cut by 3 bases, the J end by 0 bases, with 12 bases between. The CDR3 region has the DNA TGTGCCAGCAGCTTTGGAGCGGGCTACTCCTACGAGCAGTACTTC. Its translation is CASSFGAGYSYEQYF.

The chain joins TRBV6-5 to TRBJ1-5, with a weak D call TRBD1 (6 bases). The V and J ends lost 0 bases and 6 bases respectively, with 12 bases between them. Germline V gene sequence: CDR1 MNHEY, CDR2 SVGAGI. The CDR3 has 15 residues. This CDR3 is CASSYSGLGGQPQHF. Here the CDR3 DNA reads TGTGCCAGCAGTTACTCGGGGTTAGGGGGTCAGCCCCAGCATTTT.

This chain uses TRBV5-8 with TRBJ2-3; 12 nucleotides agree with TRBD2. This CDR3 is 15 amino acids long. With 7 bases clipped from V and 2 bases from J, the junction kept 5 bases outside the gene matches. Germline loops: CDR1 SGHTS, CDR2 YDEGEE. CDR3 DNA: TGTGCCAGCTCCACTAGCGGGAGGCCCACAGATACGCAGTATTTT. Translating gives CASSTSGRPTDTQYF.

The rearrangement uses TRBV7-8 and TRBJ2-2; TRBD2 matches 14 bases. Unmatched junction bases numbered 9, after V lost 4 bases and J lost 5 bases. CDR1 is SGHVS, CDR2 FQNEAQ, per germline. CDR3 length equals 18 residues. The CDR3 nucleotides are TGTGCCAGCAGCTCGACTAGCGGGAGGGCCCGTTGGACCGGGGAGCTGTTTTTT. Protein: CASSSTSGRARWTGELFF. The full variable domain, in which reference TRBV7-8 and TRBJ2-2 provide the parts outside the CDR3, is GAGVSQSPRYKVAKRGQDVALRCDPISGHVSLFWYQQALGQGPEFLTYFQNEAQLDKSGLPSDRFFAERPEGSVSTLKIQRTQQEDSAVYLCASSSTSGRARWTGELFFGEGSRLTVL.

The DNA of the CDR3 is TGTGCCAGCAGTCAGACGGGGAGCGGGAGAACCTACAATGAGCAGTTCTTC. Translation gives CASSQTGSGRTYNEQFF. V is TRBV6-2 or TRBV6-3 and J is TRBJ2-1, with 8 bases lining up with TRBD2. Trimming at V came to 5 bases and at J to 2 bases, leaving 11 bases not matched to a gene. The CDR3 sequence is 17 residues long. CDR1 is MNHEY, CDR2 SVGEGT, per germline.

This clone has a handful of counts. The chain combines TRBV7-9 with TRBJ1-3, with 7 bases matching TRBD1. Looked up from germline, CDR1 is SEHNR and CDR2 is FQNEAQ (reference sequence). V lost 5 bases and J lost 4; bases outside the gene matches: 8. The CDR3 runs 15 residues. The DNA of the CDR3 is TGTGCCAGCAGCCACCCGGGACAGATGGGAAACACCATATATTTT. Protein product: CASSHPGQMGNTIYF.

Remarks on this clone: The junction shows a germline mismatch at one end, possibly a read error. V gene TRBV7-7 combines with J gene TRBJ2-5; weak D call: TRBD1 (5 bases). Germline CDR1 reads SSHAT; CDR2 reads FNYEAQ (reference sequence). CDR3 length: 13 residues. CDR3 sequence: CASSFSGKETQYF. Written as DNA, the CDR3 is TGTGCTAGCAGCTTTTCAGGGAAAGAGACCCAGTACTTC.

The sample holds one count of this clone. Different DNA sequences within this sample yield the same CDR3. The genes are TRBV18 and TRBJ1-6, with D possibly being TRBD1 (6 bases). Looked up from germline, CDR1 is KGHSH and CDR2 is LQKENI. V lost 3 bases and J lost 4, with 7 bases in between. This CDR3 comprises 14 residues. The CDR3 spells CASSPGQYNSPLHF. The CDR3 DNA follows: TGTGCCAGCTCACCGGGACAATATAATTCACCCCTCCACTTT.

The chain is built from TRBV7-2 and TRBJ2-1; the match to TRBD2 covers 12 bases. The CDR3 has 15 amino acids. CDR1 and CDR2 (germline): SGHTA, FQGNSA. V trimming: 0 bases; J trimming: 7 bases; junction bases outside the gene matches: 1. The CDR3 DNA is TGTGCCAGCAGCTTAGCTGGGACTAGCGGGAATGAGCAGTTCTTC. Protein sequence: CASSLAGTSGNEQFF.

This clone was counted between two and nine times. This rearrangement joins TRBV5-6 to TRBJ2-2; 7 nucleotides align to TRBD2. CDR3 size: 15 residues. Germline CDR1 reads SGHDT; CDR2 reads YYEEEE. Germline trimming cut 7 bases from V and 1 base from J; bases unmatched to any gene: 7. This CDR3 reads CASHSAGENTGELFF. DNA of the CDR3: TGTGCCAGCCATTCGGCGGGGGAGAACACCGGGGAGCTGTTTTTT.

This CDR3 is CASIRSSGGGDTQYF. In DNA, the CDR3 is TGTGCCAGCATCAGATCATCAGGAGGTGGAGATACGCAGTATTTT. The chain combines TRBV7-2 with TRBJ2-3; tentatively, D is TRBD2 (5 bases). The CDR3 extends over 15 amino acids. Germline V gives CDR1 SGHTA, CDR2 FQGNSA. The V gene lost 7 bases and the J gene lost 5 bases, with 19 bases spanning the gap.

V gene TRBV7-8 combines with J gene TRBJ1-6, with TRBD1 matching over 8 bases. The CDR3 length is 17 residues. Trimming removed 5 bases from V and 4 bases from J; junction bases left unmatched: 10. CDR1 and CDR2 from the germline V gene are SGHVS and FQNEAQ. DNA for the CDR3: TGTGCCAGCAGCGGGGGAGGGACAGGCCCGTATAATTCACCCCTCCACTTT. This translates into CASSGGGTGPYNSPLHF.

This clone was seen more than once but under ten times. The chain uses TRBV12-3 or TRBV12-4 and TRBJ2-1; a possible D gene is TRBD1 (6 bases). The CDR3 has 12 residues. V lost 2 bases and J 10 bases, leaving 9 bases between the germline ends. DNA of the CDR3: TGTGCCAGCAGTTTACAGGGGCGCGAGCAGTTCTTC. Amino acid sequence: CASSLQGREQFF.

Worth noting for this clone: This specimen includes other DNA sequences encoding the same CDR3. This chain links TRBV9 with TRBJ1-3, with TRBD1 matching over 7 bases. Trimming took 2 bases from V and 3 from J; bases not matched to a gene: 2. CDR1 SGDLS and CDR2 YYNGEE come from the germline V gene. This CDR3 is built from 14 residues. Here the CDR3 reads CASSVAGGGNTIYF. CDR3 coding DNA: TGTGCCAGCAGCGTGGCAGGGGGTGGAAACACCATATATTTT.

In nucleotides, the CDR3 is TGTGCCAGCCGCCGGACAGGGGGCTTGAGGGAGCAGTTCTTC. Translation gives CASRRTGGLREQFF. The chain has TRBV19 and TRBJ2-1; the match to TRBD1 covers 11 bases. The ends lost 9 bases at V and 10 bases at J; junction bases unmatched: 11. The CDR3 loop spans 14 amino acids. Germline V gene lookup returns CDR1 LNHDA and CDR2 SQIVND (reference sequence). The whole variable domain, filled in from reference TRBV19 and TRBJ2-1, reads DGGITQSPKYLFRKEGQNVTLSCEQNLNHDAMYWYRQDPGQGLRLIYYSQIVNDFQKGDIAEGYSVSREKKESFPLTVTSAQKNPTAFYLCASRRTGGLREQFFGPGTRLTVL.

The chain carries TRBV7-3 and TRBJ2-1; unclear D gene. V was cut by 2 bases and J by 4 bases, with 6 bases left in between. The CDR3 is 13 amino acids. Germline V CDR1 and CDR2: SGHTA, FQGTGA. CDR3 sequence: CASSLSLYNEQFF. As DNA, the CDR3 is TGTGCCAGCAGCTTATCACTGTACAATGAGCAGTTCTTC. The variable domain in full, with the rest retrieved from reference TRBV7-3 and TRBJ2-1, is GAGVSQTPSNKVTEKGKYVELRCDPISGHTALYWYRQSLGQGPEFLIYFQGTGAADDSGLPNDRFFAVRPEGSVSTLKIQRTERGDSAVYLCASSLSLYNEQFFGPGTRLTVL.

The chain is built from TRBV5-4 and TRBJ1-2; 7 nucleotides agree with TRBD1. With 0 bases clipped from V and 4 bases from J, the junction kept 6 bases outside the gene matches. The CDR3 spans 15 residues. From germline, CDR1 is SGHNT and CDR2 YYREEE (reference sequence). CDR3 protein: CASSLAAGGSYGYTF. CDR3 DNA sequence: TGTGCCAGCAGCTTGGCGGCAGGGGGGAGCTATGGCTACACCTTC.

This CDR3 reads CASSAGGSNTEAFF. For the CDR3, the DNA is TGTGCCAGCAGTGCTGGCGGGTCGAACACTGAAGCTTTCTTT. V usage is TRBV25-1 and J usage is TRBJ1-1; D is undetermined. V was trimmed by 4 bases and J by 1 base, leaving 10 bases between them. Germline-derived CDR1 and CDR2 are MGHDK and SYGVNS. This CDR3 comprises 14 residues.

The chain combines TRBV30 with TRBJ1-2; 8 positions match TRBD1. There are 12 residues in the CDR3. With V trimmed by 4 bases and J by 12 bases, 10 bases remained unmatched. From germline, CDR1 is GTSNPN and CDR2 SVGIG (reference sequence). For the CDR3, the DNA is TGTGCCTGGAATTCGCGACAGGGGAGGCACACCTTC. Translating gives CAWNSRQGRHTF.